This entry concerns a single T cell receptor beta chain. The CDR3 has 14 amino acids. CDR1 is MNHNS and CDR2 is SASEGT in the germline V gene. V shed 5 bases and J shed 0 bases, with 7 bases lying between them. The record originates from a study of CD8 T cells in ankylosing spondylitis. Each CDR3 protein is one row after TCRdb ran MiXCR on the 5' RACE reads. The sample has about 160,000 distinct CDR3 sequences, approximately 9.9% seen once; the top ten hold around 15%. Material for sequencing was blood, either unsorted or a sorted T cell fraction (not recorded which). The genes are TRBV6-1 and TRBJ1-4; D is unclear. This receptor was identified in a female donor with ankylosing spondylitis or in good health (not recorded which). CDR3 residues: CASSSFSTNEKLFF. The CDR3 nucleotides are TGTGCCAGCAGTAGCTTTTCAACTAATGAAAAACTGTTTTTT.